The clone carrying this T cell receptor beta chain has a handful of counts. Trimming removed 0 bases at V and 4 bases at J, with 14 bases between. There are 15 residues in the CDR3. CDR1 is SGHKS and CDR2 is YYEKEE in the germline V gene (reference sequence). Profiled with immunoSEQ multiplex PCR; TCRdb holds only in-frame clones, not every one. The top ten hold under 13% of the sample, which has about 62,000 clones, about four fifths seen once. This entry belongs to a study of OX40 agonist ivuxolimab in advanced cancers. The sequence was obtained from an adult with an advanced solid tumor such as melanoma, head and neck, liver or kidney cancer. The V call is TRBV5-5, the J call TRBJ2-7, with D possibly matching TRBD1 (6 bases). The specimen was CD4+ or CD8+ T cells sorted from blood, collected in a trial of the OX40 agonist ivuxolimab. The CDR3 coding sequence is TGTGCCAGCAGCTTGGCTCCAGGGGATCCATACGAGCAGTACTTC. This gives the protein CASSLAPGDPYEQYF.